Following are 30 T cell receptor beta chains from one sample sequenced in a study of high-grade serous ovarian cancer treatment subgroups. Tumor samples were taken before definitive surgery or chemotherapy. Generated by immunoSEQ multiplex PCR, the TCRdb table keeps only in-frame clones and is missing some. The table includes around 6,100 clones, more than 65% detected once. The sample consisted of tumor tissue. All receptors come from a human donor with high-grade serous ovarian cancer.

The V gene is TRBV5-4, the J gene TRBJ1-2, with D maybe TRBD1 (5 bases). This CDR3 has 16 amino acids. The germline gives CDR1 SGHNT, CDR2 YYREEE (reference sequence). Trimming took 0 bases from V and 4 from J, leaving 16 bases between them. As DNA, the CDR3 is TGTGCCAGCAGCTTGGGTGGGGGAGGTGTGGGCTATGGCTACACCTTC. This encodes CASSLGGGGVGYGYTF.

This rearrangement joins TRBV19 to TRBJ2-5; 7 bases are a match to TRBD2. Germline values: CDR1 LNHDA, CDR2 SQIVND (reference sequence). Losses at the gene ends were 5 bases for V and 5 bases for J; bases not matched to a gene: 11. This CDR3 comprises 15 residues. In DNA form, the CDR3 reads TGTGCCAGTAGTCCCCTCCCCGGGGAGGGGGAGACCCAGTACTTC. Its translation: CASSPLPGEGETQYF.

The gene calls are TRBV7-2 and TRBJ2-1, with 11 nucleotides matching TRBD1. V lost 4 bases, J lost 15 bases, and 5 bases stayed unmatched. Per germline, CDR1 SGHTA and CDR2 FQGNSA. This CDR3 region has 12 residues. CDR3 in DNA: TGTGCCAGCAGCTCAGGACAGGGGGCGACGTTCTTC. Translating gives CASSSGQGATFF. Filled out from reference TRBV7-2 and TRBJ2-1, the complete variable domain reads GAGVSQSPSNKVTEKGKDVELRCDPISGHTALYWYRQSLGQGLEFLIYFQGNSAPDKSGLPSDRFSAERTGGSVSTLTIQRTQQEDSAVYLCASSSGQGATFFGPGTRLTVL.

The chain carries TRBV21-1 and TRBJ1-2; the D call in the table, TRBD1, was not verified against the DNA. TRBV21-1 corresponds to a pseudogene. The CDR3 totals 15 residues. CDR3 amino acids: CASSTRDRRYYGYTF. The CDR3 coding sequence is TGTGCCAGCAGCACCCGGGACAGGAGGTACTATGGCTACACCTTC.

The V call is TRBV28, the J call TRBJ2-7; 8 bases match TRBD2. The trim removed 7 bases at V and 2 bases at J, leaving 4 bases unmatched. This CDR3 is built from 13 residues. Germline CDR1 reads MDHEN; CDR2 reads SYDVKM. Written as DNA, the CDR3 is TGTGCCAGCAAGGCGGGAGGCCCCTACGAGCAGTACTTC. Translation gives CASKAGGPYEQYF.

The chain links TRBV19 to TRBJ1-1; D is unclear. Trimming removed 1 base from V and 0 bases from J, with 3 bases in between. This CDR3 is 13 amino acids long. Per the germline V gene, CDR1 is LNHDA and CDR2 is SQIVND (reference sequence). The CDR3 sequence is CASSIAMNTEAFF. CDR3 sequence (DNA): TGTGCCAGTAGTATAGCTATGAACACTGAAGCTTTCTTT.

The genes are TRBV7-2 and TRBJ2-7; D possibly corresponds to TRBD1 (5 bases). The CDR3 sequence is 19 residues long. Germline CDR1 and CDR2: SGHTA and FQGNSA. The ends were cut back, 1 base at V and 0 bases at J, with 22 bases in the middle. This CDR3 reads CASSLGVPHGQGSSYEQYF. DNA of the CDR3: TGTGCCAGCAGCTTAGGGGTCCCCCATGGCCAGGGAAGCTCCTACGAGCAGTACTTC.

The chain uses TRBV6-6 and TRBJ2-1; no clear D gene. CDR3 length equals 13 residues. The ends were cut back, 0 bases at V and 7 bases at J, with 7 bases in the middle. Germline CDR1 and CDR2: MNHNY and SVGAGI (reference sequence). The CDR3 here is CASSYSASNEQFF. CDR3 DNA: TGTGCCAGCAGTTACTCGGCCTCGAATGAGCAGTTCTTC.

The V gene is TRBV14, the J gene TRBJ2-2; TRBD2 matches 7 bases. V was clipped by 0 bases and J by 2 bases; unmatched bases: 3. The CDR3 extends over 16 amino acids. Germline-derived CDR1 and CDR2 are SGHDN and FVKESK. The CDR3: CASSQDAGVNTGELFF. As DNA, the CDR3 is TGTGCCAGCAGCCAAGATGCGGGAGTCAACACCGGGGAGCTGTTTTTT.

The table lists this clone with a count of one. The chain employs TRBV27 and TRBJ2-7; 8 nucleotides agree with TRBD2. Per the germline V gene, CDR1 is MNHEY and CDR2 is SMNVEV (reference sequence). The CDR3 has 13 residues. V trimming: 3 bases; J trimming: 13 bases; junction bases outside the gene matches: 11. CDR3 amino acids: CASSFTVAGQIYF. In nucleotides, the CDR3 is TGTGCCAGCAGTTTCACCGTAGCGGGGCAGATCTACTTC.

V is TRBV28 and J is TRBJ2-7; no reliable D call. From germline, CDR1 is MDHEN and CDR2 SYDVKM. This CDR3 is 15 amino acids long. Trimming pared 2 bases from V and 8 bases from J, leaving 19 bases between. The CDR3 loop reads CASSLNLGPTRQQYF. For the CDR3, the DNA is TGTGCCAGCAGTTTAAACCTTGGACCAACGAGGCAGCAGTACTTC.

The rearrangement links TRBV6-5 to TRBJ1-2; TRBD1 matches at 8 bases. After removal of 6 bases from V and 0 bases from J, the junction contained 6 bases not matched to a gene. Germline assignment: CDR1 MNHEY and CDR2 SVGAGI. The CDR3 has 15 residues. This CDR3 is CASRRPGQANYGYTF. The DNA for the CDR3 is TGTGCCAGCAGAAGGCCGGGACAGGCTAACTATGGCTACACCTTC.

The genes are TRBV27 and TRBJ2-1; 11 bases align to TRBD2. The CDR3 has 15 amino acids. CDR1 MNHEY and CDR2 SMNVEV come from the germline V gene (reference sequence). With 5 bases clipped from V and 6 bases from J, the junction kept 6 bases outside the gene matches. As DNA, the CDR3 is TGTGCCAGCAGTCGTGTAGCGGGAGGGGTCAATGAGCAGTTCTTC. Its translation is CASSRVAGGVNEQFF.

The table lists this clone with a few counts. CDR3 DNA: TGCAGCGCAGGACAGACCACCGGGGAGCTGTTTTTT. It yields the protein CSAGQTTGELFF. V gene TRBV29-1 combines with J gene TRBJ2-2, with TRBD1 as a possible D gene (6 bases). The CDR3 length is 12 residues. The V end lost 7 bases, the J end lost 4 bases, and 10 bases lay between the germline ends. The germline V gene encodes CDR1 SQVTM and CDR2 ANQGSEA.

The V and J genes are TRBV15 and TRBJ2-1, with TRBD2 identical over 11 bases. The junction had 9 bases not matched to a gene; V was cut back by 8 bases and J by 6 bases. Germline V CDR1 and CDR2: LNHNV, YYDKDF (reference sequence). This CDR3 has 15 residues. The chain's CDR3 is CATDYGLAGGNEQFF. Here the CDR3 DNA reads TGTGCCACCGATTACGGGCTAGCGGGGGGCAATGAGCAGTTCTTC.

This rearrangement joins TRBV7-8 to TRBJ2-1; either TRBD1 or TRBD2 may fit D (5 bases each). CDR1 and CDR2 (germline): SGHVS, FQNEAQ. Trimming took off 3 bases at V and 0 bases at J, with 15 bases between the two ends. The CDR3 length is 17 residues. Here the CDR3 reads CASSLGLGRSSYNEQFF. Written as DNA, the CDR3 is TGTGCCAGCAGCTTGGGCTTGGGACGGAGCTCCTACAATGAGCAGTTCTTC.

V is TRBV5-6 and J is TRBJ2-7; TRBD1 is a possible D gene (6 bases). The CDR3 sequence is 13 residues long. Trimming cost V 4 bases and J 4 bases, with 12 bases left between them. The germline V gene encodes CDR1 SGHDT and CDR2 YYEEEE. This chain's CDR3 is CASSVTGYYEQYF. The DNA of the CDR3 is TGTGCCAGCAGCGTAACAGGGTATTACGAGCAGTACTTC.

DNA for the CDR3: TGTGCCAGCAGCTTGGCACTAGCGGGAGGGAAATTGATTGATGAGCAGTTCTTC. Translated, it gives CASSLALAGGKLIDEQFF. The chain links TRBV7-2 to TRBJ2-1; 13 bases are a match to TRBD2. The CDR3 spans 18 residues. The germline V gene encodes CDR1 SGHTA and CDR2 FQGNSA. Germline trimming cut 3 bases from V and 8 bases from J; bases unmatched to any gene: 13.

The chain uses TRBV6-5 and TRBJ2-2; 9 bases line up with TRBD1. The V gene end was trimmed by 5 bases and the J gene end by 4 bases; junction bases not matched to a gene: 5. CDR3 length: 15 amino acids. Germline V CDR1 and CDR2: MNHEY, SVGAGI. CDR3 sequence reads: CASSQTGGSTGELFF. DNA of the CDR3: TGTGCCAGCAGTCAGACAGGGGGAAGCACCGGGGAGCTGTTTTTT.

The V and J genes are TRBV6-6 and TRBJ2-5, with a possible D match to TRBD1 (6 bases). The CDR3 extends over 15 amino acids. V lost 4 bases and J 0 bases, leaving 12 bases between the germline ends. Germline values: CDR1 MNHNY, CDR2 SVGAGI (reference sequence). The CDR3 bases are TGTGCCAGCAGTTCGCCTTGGGGGCACCAAGAGACCCAGTACTTC. It is translated as CASSSPWGHQETQYF.

This chain connects TRBV28 to TRBJ1-5; 12 nucleotides align to TRBD1. The V and J ends lost 7 bases and 6 bases, in that order; junction bases with no gene match: 4. This CDR3 has 14 residues. The germline V gene has CDR1 MDHEN and CDR2 SYDVKM. Here the CDR3 DNA reads TGTGCCAGCACGGGACAGGGGGCTCGTCAGCCCCAGCATTTT. This translates into CASTGQGARQPQHF.

V usage is TRBV7-2 and J usage is TRBJ2-5; the D gene is possibly TRBD1 (5 bases). Germline V lookup: CDR1 SGHTA, CDR2 FQGNSA. V was cut by 5 bases and J by 4 bases, with 20 bases left in between. This CDR3 has 16 amino acids. Written as DNA, the CDR3 is TGTGCCAGCAGCCCCCACCGGCAGGGCCCCTTAGAGACCCAGTACTTC. Protein product: CASSPHRQGPLETQYF. Drawing the rest from reference TRBV7-2 and TRBJ2-5, the complete variable domain is GAGVSQSPSNKVTEKGKDVELRCDPISGHTALYWYRQSLGQGLEFLIYFQGNSAPDKSGLPSDRFSAERTGGSVSTLTIQRTQQEDSAVYLCASSPHRQGPLETQYFGPGTRLLVL.

The V call is TRBV2, the J call TRBJ1-4, with TRBD1 identical over 10 bases. The CDR3 runs to 13 residues. Trimming at V came to 10 bases and at J to 7 bases, leaving 6 bases not matched to a gene. Germline CDR1 reads SNHLY; CDR2 reads FYNNEI. In DNA form, the CDR3 reads TGTGCCACCGACTGGGACAGGGGTGAAAAACTGTTTTTT. This translates into CATDWDRGEKLFF.

This clone was counted a few times. The rearrangement uses TRBV7-2 and TRBJ1-6, with D possibly being TRBD1 (5 bases). Trimming cost V 5 bases and J 4 bases, with 15 bases left between them. The CDR3 consists of 16 residues. The V gene's germline CDR1 is SGHTA and CDR2 FQGNSA. The CDR3 loop is CASSPGGTGYNSPLHF. In DNA form, the CDR3 reads TGTGCCAGCAGCCCAGGAGGGACTGGTTATAATTCACCCCTCCACTTT.

Here the CDR3 DNA reads TGCGCCAGCAGCCAAGAGTCTAGCGGGAGAGAGCAGTACTTC. Its protein is CASSQESSGREQYF. The genes are TRBV4-3 and TRBJ2-7; TRBD2 matches 10 bases. CDR1 and CDR2 (germline): LGHNA, YSLEER. Trimming took 0 bases from V and 7 from J; bases not matched to a gene: 3. The CDR3 has 14 amino acids.

V and J are TRBV2 and TRBJ2-1, with D unclear. V gave up 1 base and J gave up 0 bases, with 10 bases separating them. The CDR3 extends over 16 amino acids. Germline lookup yields CDR1 SNHLY and CDR2 FYNNEI. The CDR3 loop is CASSEVSRSSYNEQFF. The CDR3 region has the DNA TGTGCCAGCAGTGAAGTGAGTAGGAGCTCCTACAATGAGCAGTTCTTC.

V is TRBV28 and J is TRBJ1-3, with unresolved D. The CDR3 loop spans 15 amino acids. V lost 3 bases and J lost 2, with 11 bases in between. CDR1 MDHEN and CDR2 SYDVKM come from the germline V gene. CDR3 bases: TGTGCCAGCAGTTTCCCGGGAACGACTGGAAACACCATATATTTT. As protein: CASSFPGTTGNTIYF.

The V gene is TRBV11-1, the J gene TRBJ2-1; 10 bases align to TRBD2. CDR1 SGHAT and CDR2 FQDESV come from the germline V gene (reference sequence). Losses at the gene ends were 2 bases for V and 7 bases for J; bases not matched to a gene: 5. The CDR3 has 15 amino acids. The CDR3 is CASSLLAGAANEQFF. The DNA of the CDR3 is TGTGCCAGCAGCTTACTAGCGGGAGCGGCGAATGAGCAGTTCTTC.

The chain uses TRBV19 and TRBJ2-3; a weak D match, TRBD2 (7 bases). Looked up from germline, CDR1 is LNHDA and CDR2 is SQIVND (reference sequence). V lost 1 base, J lost 3 bases, and 14 bases lay in between. The CDR3 is 16 residues long. CDR3 in DNA: TGTGCCAGTAGTATAGGCGGGGGCGCGGGGACAGATACGCAGTATTTT. It specifies CASSIGGGAGTDTQYF.

As concerns this clone: The identical CDR3 is also encoded by other nucleotide sequences in the sample. The V and J genes are TRBV6-5 and TRBJ2-2; TRBD2 is a possible D gene (6 bases). Looked up from germline, CDR1 is MNHEY and CDR2 is SVGAGI. This CDR3 contains 12 residues. The V end was cut by 8 bases, the J end by 5 bases, with 9 bases between. The CDR3 bases are TGTGCCAGCGGAGGGAATACCGGGGAGCTGTTTTTT. It is translated as CASGGNTGELFF.